The 15 T cell receptor beta chains below were found in one sample sequenced in a study of cytomegalovirus exposure and HLA in healthy donors. PCR involved 60 Vbeta and 13 Jbeta primers. The repertoire was sequenced with immunoSEQ multiplex PCR; TCRdb's copy has only in-frame clones and lacks some. The table includes 110,000 to 150,000 clones, about 77% detected once. Sequencing was performed on PBMCs. Receptor source: a female donor in good health and CMV-seronegative.

V gene TRBV28 combines with J gene TRBJ2-3; D call uncertain. This CDR3 is 16 amino acids long. Trimming took off 3 bases at V and 0 bases at J, with 13 bases between the two ends. Germline lookup yields CDR1 MDHEN and CDR2 SYDVKM. The CDR3 coding sequence is TGTGCCAGCAGTTTTCAGCGTGTACCTAGCACAGATACGCAGTATTTT. The encoded protein is CASSFQRVPSTDTQYF.

The rearrangement joins TRBV19 to TRBJ2-3; 8 nucleotides line up with TRBD2. The V segment lost 6 bases and the J segment 3 bases; nucleotides outside the gene matches: 5. CDR3 size: 14 residues. Germline CDR1 is LNHDA and CDR2 is SQIVND (reference sequence). The CDR3 DNA is TGTGCCAGTAGCCAGCGGGGGAAAACAGATACGCAGTATTTT. Its translation: CASSQRGKTDTQYF.

The rearrangement uses TRBV2 and TRBJ2-1; TRBD1 matches at 9 bases. The CDR3 sequence is 19 residues long. The germline CDR1 and CDR2 sequences are SNHLY and FYNNEI. The V and J ends lost 8 bases and 0 bases, in that order; junction bases with no gene match: 17. CDR3 in DNA: TGTGCCAGCGGGGAGCCGGGACAGGGTGACCTAAGCTCCTACAATGAGCAGTTCTTC. The encoded protein is CASGEPGQGDLSSYNEQFF.

This chain joins TRBV7-9 and TRBJ2-5; the match to TRBD2 covers 13 bases. The J call is uncertain, as TRBJ2-7 better fits the DNA end. The CDR3 runs to 16 residues. Germline CDR1 SEHNR, CDR2 FQNEAQ (reference sequence). The CDR3 loop reads CASSRTSGGSGGEQYF. The CDR3 DNA sequence: TGTGCCAGCAGCCGGACTAGCGGGGGCTCTGGGGGCGAGCAGTACTTC.

DNA of the CDR3: TGTGCCAGCAGCTACTGGACAGGGGTGTACACTGAAGCTTTCTTT. This translates into CASSYWTGVYTEAFF. This rearrangement joins TRBV7-3 to TRBJ1-1; 9 bases line up with TRBD1. CDR1 is SGHTA, CDR2 FQGTGA, per germline. Unmatched junction bases numbered 6, after V lost 4 bases and J lost 3 bases. The CDR3 runs to 15 residues.

CDR3 sequence reads: CASSKKSPAGRNGYTF. The CDR3 DNA follows: TGTGCCAGCAGCAAAAAGAGCCCCGCCGGGAGAAATGGCTACACCTTC. The chain has TRBV21-1 and TRBJ1-2. TRBV21-1 is deemed a pseudogene. There are 16 residues in the CDR3.

The rearrangement uses TRBV7-8 and TRBJ1-3, with TRBD1 as a possible D gene (5 bases). Trimming removed 1 base from V and 2 bases from J, with 9 bases in between. Germline V gene sequence: CDR1 SGHVS, CDR2 FQNEAQ. CDR3 length equals 15 residues. Written as DNA, the CDR3 is TGTGCCAGCAGCTTAGGGCGGGGGGCTGGAAACACCATATATTTT. Protein product: CASSLGRGAGNTIYF.

The rearrangement uses TRBV13 and TRBJ2-7; 11 positions agree with TRBD1. Unmatched junction bases numbered 13, after V lost 5 bases and J lost 7 bases. This CDR3 contains 16 residues. CDR1 and CDR2 from the germline V gene are PRHDT and FYEKMQ (reference sequence). The CDR3 is CASSHPTGTGGGEQYF. In DNA form, the CDR3 reads TGTGCCAGCAGCCACCCCACCGGGACAGGGGGTGGTGAGCAGTACTTC.

V is TRBV7-8 and J is TRBJ1-2; D gene unclear. The CDR3 length is 14 residues. The germline V gene has CDR1 SGHVS and CDR2 FQNEAQ. The V end lost 3 bases, the J end lost 7 bases, and 15 bases lay between the germline ends. The CDR3 protein is CASSFDVTGGGYTF. CDR3 DNA: TGTGCCAGCAGCTTTGATGTCACGGGAGGTGGCTACACCTTC.

This clone appeared a single time. The chain couples TRBV27 to TRBJ1-5; the D is unclear. This CDR3 comprises 14 residues. Germline assignment: CDR1 MNHEY and CDR2 SMNVEV (reference sequence). Trimming removed 6 bases at V and 3 bases at J, with 12 bases between. In DNA form, the CDR3 reads TGTGCCAGCAGCCCCTTCACAGCCAATCAGCCCCAGCATTTT. Protein product: CASSPFTANQPQHF.

This sequence joins TRBV27 and TRBJ2-1, with 11 bases matching TRBD2. Germline V gene data show CDR1 as MNHEY and CDR2 as SMNVEV (reference sequence). The ends lost 2 bases at V and 1 base at J; junction bases unmatched: 7. The CDR3 is 18 amino acids. In nucleotides, the CDR3 is TGTGCCAGCAGTTTAGAGGGGACTAGCGGCATATCCTACAATGAGCAGTTCTTC. This sequence encodes CASSLEGTSGISYNEQFF.

This clone occurred once. This chain uses TRBV7-2 with TRBJ2-5; TRBD2 agrees at 13 bases. Germline V gene data show CDR1 as SGHTA and CDR2 as FQGNSA. Trimming cost V 7 bases and J 5 bases; bases outside gene matches: 7. This CDR3 is built from 15 residues. This CDR3 is CASKTSGGAWETQYF. CDR3 in DNA: TGTGCCAGCAAAACTAGCGGGGGGGCCTGGGAGACCCAGTACTTC.

CDR3 residues: CASSTRLGDTQYF. CDR3 nucleotides: TGTGCCAGCAGTACCAGACTAGGCGATACGCAGTATTTT. This chain connects TRBV28 to TRBJ2-3; tentatively, D is TRBD2 (6 bases). The CDR3 loop spans 13 amino acids. CDR1 is MDHEN, CDR2 SYDVKM, per germline. V dropped 5 bases and J dropped 6 bases, with 12 bases sitting between them.

The chain combines TRBV9 with TRBJ2-7; TRBD1 matches at 10 bases. V was clipped by 7 bases and J by 5 bases; unmatched bases: 9. The CDR3 sequence is 14 residues long. Germline V gene sequence: CDR1 SGDLS, CDR2 YYNGEE. CDR3 protein: CASATGDRGDEQYF. The CDR3 DNA reads TGTGCCAGCGCCACGGGGGACAGGGGAGACGAGCAGTACTTC. The full variable domain, in which reference TRBV9 and TRBJ2-7 provide the parts outside the CDR3, is DSGVTQTPKHLITATGQRVTLRCSPRSGDLSVYWYQQSLDQGLQFLIQYYNGEERAKGNILERFSAQQFPDLHSELNLSSLELGDSALYFCASATGDRGDEQYFGPGTRLTVT.

DNA of the CDR3: TGTGCCAGCAGCGGAGGTGTTAACCGAGACACTGAAGCTTTCTTT. Its protein is CASSGGVNRDTEAFF. J is TRBJ1-1 and V is TRBV9; D gene unclear. Trimming removed 3 bases from V and 3 bases from J, with 15 bases in between. Germline CDR1 and CDR2: SGDLS and YYNGEE. The length of the CDR3 is 15 residues.